The sequence of this T cell receptor (beta chain) was determined in a study of shared T cell receptors in the human thymus. Clones were sequenced by immunoSEQ multiplex PCR, and TCRdb holds only the in-frame ones, with some missing. The sample has over 650,000 clones, about 90% seen once. The CDR3 totals 16 residues. V was cut by 4 bases and J by 3 bases, with 17 bases left in between. From germline, CDR1 is ENHRY and CDR2 SYGVKD. A further study also used this sample, focusing on human thymus T cells. As that report states: Corrective surgery for congenital heart defects was being performed on the healthy Finnish infants who served as donors. In corrective heart surgery, resections were taken, and these provided the thymus tissue. V and J gene usage appeared biased in thymic and blood repertoires. A high degree of thymic repertoire overlap among unrelated individuals was reported in related research.

Input material: thymocytes. This sequence was found in a boy under two years old with a congenital heart defect. This chain uses TRBV10-3 with TRBJ2-3; tentatively, D is TRBD1 (6 bases). The CDR3 here is CAISGIQGFLTDTQYF. Written as DNA, the CDR3 is TGTGCCATCAGTGGTATACAGGGATTTTTAACAGATACGCAGTATTTT.